A selection of T cell receptor beta chains follows, all from one sample in a study of T-cell memory formation after mild COVID-19. TCRdb reprocessed the 5' RACE reads via MiXCR and lists one record per CDR3 protein. The profile shows about 290,000 distinct CDR3 sequences, roughly 15% of them singletons. The sample comprised PBMCs or a T cell subset sorted from them (not recorded which). The source is a man aged 18 to 29 who had mild COVID-19 (a few samples of this study predate the infection). Cell type and time point are not known. The CDR3 runs from the conserved cysteine through the conserved F or W. Each record gives: D gene, clone size, J gene, V gene, CDR3 DNA, CDR3 protein. D genes are given only for firm matches. Only part of the rows carry a size: once, few, many, or a class if the clone is expanded.

d_call: -
clone_size: few
j_call: TRBJ2-1
v_call: TRBV9
cdr3_nt: TGTGCCAGCATGTCCAGACAGGACGGTGAGCAGTTCTTC
cdr3_aa: CASMSRQDGEQFF

d_call: TRBD2
clone_size: many
j_call: TRBJ2-3
v_call: TRBV3-1
cdr3_nt: TGTGCCAGCAGCCAAGGACTAGCGGGGATAAGCACAGATACGCAGTATTTT
cdr3_aa: CASSQGLAGISTDTQYF

d_call: -
clone_size: few
j_call: TRBJ2-3
v_call: TRBV6-1
cdr3_nt: TGTGCCAGCAGTCCAGGGCCTAACTCAGATACGCAGTATTTT
cdr3_aa: CASSPGPNSDTQYF

d_call: -
clone_size: few
j_call: TRBJ2-4
v_call: TRBV11-2
cdr3_nt: TGTGCCAGCAGCGAATGGGACATTCAGTACTTC
cdr3_aa: CASSEWDIQYF

d_call: -
clone_size: few
j_call: TRBJ2-1
v_call: TRBV5-1
cdr3_nt: TGCGCCAGCAGCCCCCCTGAGGGGGTTATCAATGAGCAGTTCTTC
cdr3_aa: CASSPPEGVINEQFF

d_call: TRBD1
clone_size: -
j_call: TRBJ1-6
v_call: TRBV6-2/TRBV6-3
cdr3_nt: TGTGCCAGCAGCCCGGACAGGGGGCGAGGTTCACCCCTCCACTTT
cdr3_aa: CASSPDRGRGSPLHF

d_call: -
clone_size: -
j_call: TRBJ1-5
v_call: TRBV18
cdr3_nt: TGTGCCAGCTCACCAGATAAGGGGGGAATCAGCAATCAGCCCCAGCATTTT
cdr3_aa: CASSPDKGGISNQPQHF

d_call: -
clone_size: -
j_call: TRBJ2-7
v_call: TRBV18
cdr3_nt: TGTGCCAGCTCACCGGCAGGGACCCTCTACGAGCAGTACTTC
cdr3_aa: CASSPAGTLYEQYF

d_call: -
clone_size: few
j_call: TRBJ1-2
v_call: TRBV7-8
cdr3_nt: TGTGCCAGCAGCTTAGGGGGCTGGACTAACTATGGCTACACCTTC
cdr3_aa: CASSLGGWTNYGYTF

d_call: -
clone_size: few
j_call: TRBJ1-1
v_call: TRBV3-1
cdr3_nt: TGTGCCAGCAGCCAAGGGGATGGGAGTGCTTTCTTT
cdr3_aa: CASSQGDGSAFF

d_call: -
clone_size: -
j_call: TRBJ2-5
v_call: TRBV11-2
cdr3_nt: TGTGCCAGCAGCTTAGTAGGGGGGTGGCAAGAGACCCAGTACTTC
cdr3_aa: CASSLVGGWQETQYF

d_call: -
clone_size: many
j_call: TRBJ1-2
v_call: TRBV20-1
cdr3_nt: TGCAGTGCTAGTTTACACCCCAGCGCCAACTATGGCTACACCTTC
cdr3_aa: CSASLHPSANYGYTF

d_call: TRBD2
clone_size: -
j_call: TRBJ2-3
v_call: TRBV9
cdr3_nt: TGTGCCAGCAGCGTAGCCGGGGGGGGGACCGGGGCAGATACGCAGTATTTT
cdr3_aa: CASSVAGGGTGADTQYF

d_call: TRBD2
clone_size: few
j_call: TRBJ2-7
v_call: TRBV20-1
cdr3_nt: TGCAGTGCTAACGGACTAGCGGGGAAAACTTCCTACGAGCAGTACTTC
cdr3_aa: CSANGLAGKTSYEQYF

d_call: -
clone_size: few
j_call: TRBJ2-7
v_call: TRBV4-2
cdr3_nt: TGTGCCAGCAGCCAAGATCTCGTGCGGCCTACCTACGAGCAGTACTTC
cdr3_aa: CASSQDLVRPTYEQYF

d_call: -
clone_size: few
j_call: TRBJ2-7
v_call: TRBV2
cdr3_nt: TGTGCCAGCAGTGAAGCTTCGGAGCGTGGGTCCGAGCAGTACTTC
cdr3_aa: CASSEASERGSEQYF

d_call: -
clone_size: many
j_call: TRBJ2-3
v_call: TRBV7-9
cdr3_nt: TGTGCCAGCCGAATCGGCACCACAGATACGCAGTATTTT
cdr3_aa: CASRIGTTDTQYF

d_call: TRBD1
clone_size: few
j_call: TRBJ1-6
v_call: TRBV6-6
cdr3_nt: TGTGCCAGCAGTCGGACAGGGGCGCCTGGTTCACCCCTCCACTTT
cdr3_aa: CASSRTGAPGSPLHF

d_call: TRBD1
clone_size: once
j_call: TRBJ2-3
v_call: TRBV7-8
cdr3_nt: TGTGCCAGCACCAATCCGGGACAGGGTAAATCAGATACGCAGTATTTT
cdr3_aa: CASTNPGQGKSDTQYF

d_call: -
clone_size: once
j_call: TRBJ2-5
v_call: TRBV6-2/TRBV6-3
cdr3_nt: TGTGCCAGCAGCCCCTCGGCTAGACAGACGCAGACCCAGTACTTC
cdr3_aa: CASSPSARQTQTQYF

d_call: -
clone_size: many
j_call: TRBJ1-5
v_call: TRBV7-2
cdr3_nt: TGTGCCAGCAGCCCACCCGAGAGGAATCAGCCCCAGCATTTT
cdr3_aa: CASSPPERNQPQHF

d_call: -
clone_size: few
j_call: TRBJ2-5
v_call: TRBV12-5
cdr3_nt: TGTGCTAGTGGTTTGGACCCAGGGTTGGAGGAGACCCAGTACTTC
cdr3_aa: CASGLDPGLEETQYF

d_call: TRBD1
clone_size: -
j_call: TRBJ1-1
v_call: TRBV5-1
cdr3_nt: TGCGCCAGCAGCTTAGGACAGGGGGCAAGAACTGAAGCTTTCTTT
cdr3_aa: CASSLGQGARTEAFF

d_call: -
clone_size: few
j_call: TRBJ1-1
v_call: TRBV20-1
cdr3_nt: TGCAGTCTTCCAAACCGGGACGGCAACACTGAAGCTTTCTTT
cdr3_aa: CSLPNRDGNTEAFF

d_call: -
clone_size: -
j_call: TRBJ2-3
v_call: TRBV5-6
cdr3_nt: TGTGCCAGCAGCTTGTACAGAAGCACAGATACGCAGTATTTT
cdr3_aa: CASSLYRSTDTQYF

d_call: -
clone_size: -
j_call: TRBJ1-1
v_call: TRBV12-3/TRBV12-4
cdr3_nt: TGTGCCAGCAGTTTAGGGCTCGGGAACACTGAAGCTTTCTTT
cdr3_aa: CASSLGLGNTEAFF

d_call: -
clone_size: few
j_call: TRBJ2-7
v_call: TRBV27
cdr3_nt: TGTGCCAGCAGTTTAAGGCCAATTGGGAGCTCGATGGACGAGCAGTACTTC
cdr3_aa: CASSLRPIGSSMDEQYF

d_call: -
clone_size: -
j_call: TRBJ1-6
v_call: TRBV5-1
cdr3_nt: TGCGCCAGCAGCTTGGATCGGGATTTCACCCTCCACTTT
cdr3_aa: CASSLDRDFTLHF

d_call: -
clone_size: -
j_call: TRBJ1-3
v_call: TRBV7-7
cdr3_nt: TGTGCTAGCAGCCCGACGACACTTGGAAACACCATATATTTT
cdr3_aa: CASSPTTLGNTIYF

d_call: -
clone_size: few
j_call: TRBJ1-1
v_call: TRBV5-1
cdr3_nt: TGCGCCAGCAGCGAACTACCCGGGACCGCGAACACTGAAGCTTTCTTT
cdr3_aa: CASSELPGTANTEAFF